This entry is about one T cell receptor (beta chain). TCRdb reprocessed the RT-PCR reads with MiXCR, giving one entry per CDR3 protein. The sample consists of 550,000 to 750,000 distinct CDR3 sequences, 14% of them appearing once. The germline V gene has CDR1 SGDLS and CDR2 YYNGEE. This CDR3 comprises 16 residues. Trimming stripped 0 bases from V and 5 bases from J, with 17 bases between. The rearrangement links TRBV9 to TRBJ1-1, with D unclear. Sequencing input: memory CD4+ T cells from blood. The receptor's source is a female donor in good health, serving as a healthy control. The CDR3: CASSVGAGGGRTEAFF. CDR3 sequence (DNA): TGTGCCAGCAGCGTAGGTGCGGGTGGAGGTCGTACTGAAGCTTTCTTT.